This TCR beta chain was captured by sequencing in a study of blood T cell repertoires in COVID-19 (dated by TCRdb to 2018 to 2020). In the study overall: The collaborator samples originated in the United States, Italy and Spain and spanned the acute and convalescent phases of COVID-19. The prospective study material was composed of cDNA or gDNA derived from T cells, B-cell-depleted T cells, or PBMCs. Deeply sampled blood TCRbeta repertoires from subjects exposed to, actively infected with, or recovered from COVID-19 were included in the dataset. A freely available public database, intended as a resource for researchers studying the immune response to SARS-CoV-2, is where the repertoires were released. Samples came from the ongoing ImmuneRACE study (first 160 participants) plus 1,254 subjects from 6 global collaborators. The sample metadata nearly always contained a de-identified subject ID, COVID-19 status, age in years and sex. Where available, HLA class I and class II types were obtained from metadata supplied by the sample provider rather than from assay-based typing.

The germline ends are 6 bases apart after V is trimmed by 2 bases and J by 2 bases. For CDR1 and CDR2, the germline V gene (reference sequence) lists LNHDA and SQIVND. The CDR3 runs 13 amino acids, cysteine and phenylalanine included. Just the 39-base CDR3 DNA is kept, in frame starting at base 1. Participants in the prospective study were aged about 18 to 95 years, lived in 24 United States geographic areas, and enrolled through a virtual design. In the prospective study, participants were assigned to cohorts based on the clinical history participants reported in a screening survey and a study questionnaire. Exposed participants were defined as having been in contact with someone with a PCR-confirmed or clinician-diagnosed COVID-19 case within 2 weeks of study entry. Each participant in the prospective study had whole blood, serum and a nasopharyngeal or oropharyngeal swab collected by mobile phlebotomists. Participants in the prospective study had the option to provide additional blood draws and questionnaires over a roughly two-month period. Before DNA extraction, prospective study blood samples were shipped either frozen or at room temperature.

TCRbeta CDR3 regions were amplified from genomic DNA by means of the immunoSEQ Assay, a bias-controlled multiplex PCR. In the authors' own workflow: Within the assay, amplification of reference gene primers was used to estimate how many nucleated cells each sample contained. To quantify the absolute abundance of each unique TCRbeta CDR3 rearrangement, sequence reads were collapsed and filtered. For each sample, productive Simpson clonality was calculated as the square root of Simpson's diversity index over productive rearrangements. TCRdb stores this immuneACCESS table with in-frame sequences only. Part of the clones is absent; in the studies checked, under half of the shortfall reflects unresolved V genes, and no reason is known for the rest. V and J calls and clone size are those listed in that table; D and trimming were worked out from the DNA. This sample is represented by around 140,000 clones; about 90% of them were singletons. The ten largest make up roughly 4% of the sample.

There are a few counts of this clone. Its antigen remains undetermined. Per-nucleotide qualities are absent, and no much larger clonotype sits a single base away. Other DNA sequences in this sample translate to the same CDR3. What the authors observed across the whole study: The amount of clinical and demographic metadata varied by source and participant and was provided uncurated.

Sequencing was carried out using PBMCs or T cells enriched from blood (not recorded which). The chain uses TRBV19 and TRBJ1-2, with no reliable assignment of the D segment. This TCR was sampled from a woman between 40 and 50 years old who had been exposed to COVID-19. The nucleotide sequence is TGTGCCAGTAGTATAAAATTAAACTATGGCTACACCTTC. The translation is CASSIKLNYGYTF.